The following is a T cell receptor beta chain sequence with its context. Its antigen remains unknown. The sample originates from a study of cytomegalovirus exposure and HLA in healthy donors. Study-wide context: A subsequent analysis stated that the 100 to 150 validation repertoires were run on the same platform as the approximately 710 first-cohort repertoires. Broader study findings: Rare TCR sequences predominated, though certain public TCRs were found in many donors. The study put some 150 TCR beta chains on its list as cytomegalovirus-associated. Subsequent analysis of the 100 to 150 validation repertoires found a tendency for first-cohort TCR clusters to co-occur.

TCRdb keeps only in-frame clones here, not all; method: immunoSEQ multiplex PCR. The table lists about 120,000 clones, approximately 87% of them singletons, with about 2% in the top ten. This CDR3 region has 14 residues. CDR1 SNHLY and CDR2 FYNNEI come from the germline V gene. V trimming: 4 bases; J trimming: 3 bases; junction bases outside the gene matches: 2. Sequencing was carried out using PBMCs. The source of this sequence is a woman in her twenties or thirties in good health and CMV-seronegative. The chain carries TRBV2 and TRBJ1-5; TRBD1 matches at 8 bases. The CDR3: CASSVGQDNQPQHF. In DNA, the CDR3 is TGTGCCAGCAGTGTGGGACAGGACAATCAGCCCCAGCATTTT.